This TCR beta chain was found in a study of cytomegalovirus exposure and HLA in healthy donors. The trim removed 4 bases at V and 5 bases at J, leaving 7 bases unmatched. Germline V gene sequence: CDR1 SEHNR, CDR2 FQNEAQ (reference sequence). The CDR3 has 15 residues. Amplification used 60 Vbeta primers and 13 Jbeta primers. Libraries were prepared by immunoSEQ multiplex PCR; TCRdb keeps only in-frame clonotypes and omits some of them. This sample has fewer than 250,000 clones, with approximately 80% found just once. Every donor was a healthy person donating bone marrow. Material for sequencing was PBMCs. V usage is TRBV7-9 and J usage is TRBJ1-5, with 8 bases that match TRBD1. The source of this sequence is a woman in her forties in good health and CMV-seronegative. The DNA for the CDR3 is TGTGCCAGCAGCTCAGGACAGGGTCAGGATCAGCCCCAGCATTTT. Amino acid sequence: CASSSGQGQDQPQHF.